A single sample is the source of the 16 T cell receptor beta chains below, sequenced in a study of technical replicates of blood from four donors. Measured with immunoSEQ multiplex PCR; TCRdb has only the in-frame clones, and not every one. The data show fewer than 90,000 clones, around nine tenths seen once. Sequencing input: T cells isolated from PBMCs. These receptors all stem from a human donor in good health.

This sequence joins TRBV11-2 and TRBJ2-7; 12 nucleotides align to TRBD2. The length of the CDR3 is 14 residues. Germline-derived CDR1 and CDR2 are SGHAT and FQNNGV. J was trimmed by 6 bases and V by 3 bases; bases with no gene match: 3. The CDR3 sequence is CASSFPGLAGEQYF. The DNA of the CDR3 is TGTGCCAGCAGCTTTCCGGGACTAGCGGGCGAGCAGTACTTC.

This chain joins TRBV6-6 and TRBJ2-7; the match to TRBD1 covers 12 bases. The germline V gene encodes CDR1 MNHNY and CDR2 SVGAGI (reference sequence). The junction had 7 bases not matched to a gene; V was cut back by 0 bases and J by 7 bases. This CDR3 region has 16 residues. The CDR3 bases are TGTGCCAGCAGTTACTCTTCGGGACAGGGGGCGAGGGAGCAGTACTTC. Its protein is CASSYSSGQGAREQYF.

The genes are TRBV29-1 and TRBJ2-5, with D tentatively TRBD2 (7 bases). This CDR3 is 13 amino acids long. V dropped 4 bases and J dropped 3 bases, with 12 bases sitting between them. Looked up from germline, CDR1 is SQVTM and CDR2 is ANQGSEA. CDR3 bases: TGCAGCGTTGTGGGAGGGGGTAAAGAGACCCAGTACTTC. Amino acid sequence: CSVVGGGKETQYF. The entire variable domain, with the rest obtained from reference TRBV29-1 and TRBJ2-5, is as follows: SAVISQKPSRDICQRGTSLTIQCQVDSQVTMMFWYRQQPGQSLTLIATANQGSEATYESGFVIDKFPISRPNLTFSTLTVSNMSPEDSSIYLCSVVGGGKETQYFGPGTRLLVL.

The chain recombines TRBV19 with TRBJ2-1; TRBD1 agrees at 11 bases. CDR1 and CDR2 from the germline V gene are LNHDA and SQIVND (reference sequence). Losses at the gene ends were 5 bases for V and 6 bases for J; bases not matched to a gene: 3. This CDR3 spans 14 amino acids. The CDR3 loop reads CASSGQGAPNEQFF. The CDR3 DNA reads TGTGCCAGTAGTGGACAGGGGGCGCCCAATGAGCAGTTCTTC.

This clone occurred a few times. CDR3 amino acids: CASSEGRWGNTEAFF. The CDR3 DNA is TGTGCCAGCAGCGAGGGGCGGTGGGGGAACACTGAAGCTTTCTTT. This rearrangement joins TRBV9 to TRBJ1-1; D perhaps matches TRBD1 (5 bases). Trimming cost V 3 bases and J 1 base, with 13 bases left between them. Per germline, CDR1 SGDLS and CDR2 YYNGEE. CDR3 length: 15 residues. Drawing the rest from reference TRBV9 and TRBJ1-1, the complete variable domain is DSGVTQTPKHLITATGQRVTLRCSPRSGDLSVYWYQQSLDQGLQFLIQYYNGEERAKGNILERFSAQQFPDLHSELNLSSLELGDSALYFCASSEGRWGNTEAFFGQGTRLTVV.

V usage is TRBV19 and J usage is TRBJ1-1, with D unresolved. CDR1 and CDR2 from the germline V gene are LNHDA and SQIVND (reference sequence). Trimming cost V 8 bases and J 2 bases, with 21 bases left between them. The CDR3 has 16 residues. The CDR3 DNA reads TGTGCCAGTCTCGCGGGGAGAGTAGTCGGCAACACTGAAGCTTTCTTT. Translation gives CASLAGRVVGNTEAFF.

V usage is TRBV18 and J usage is TRBJ1-2; maybe TRBD1 (5 bases). Deletions cut 1 base from V and 7 bases from J, with 22 bases between. The CDR3 runs 17 residues. Germline CDR1 is KGHSH and CDR2 is LQKENI. CDR3 region: CASSPRDEPPGGGGYTF. CDR3 sequence (DNA): TGTGCCAGCTCACCACGAGATGAACCGCCCGGGGGAGGTGGCTACACCTTC.

The chain carries TRBV7-8 and TRBJ2-3; TRBD2 matches 10 bases. This CDR3 contains 17 residues. The ends lost 1 base at V and 5 bases at J; junction bases unmatched: 9. Per germline, CDR1 SGHVS and CDR2 FQNEAQ. CDR3 in amino acids: CASSLGPSGSLVDTQYF. The CDR3 nucleotides read TGTGCCAGCAGCTTAGGGCCTAGCGGGAGTTTGGTAGATACGCAGTATTTT.

The chain employs TRBV6-5 and TRBJ1-2; D ambiguous. Germline-derived CDR1 and CDR2 are MNHEY and SVGAGI. This CDR3 is built from 13 residues. V dropped 0 bases and J dropped 6 bases, with 8 bases sitting between them. CDR3 nucleotide sequence: TGTGCCAGCAGTTACTCGGCGGGCCATGGCTACACCTTC. This codes for CASSYSAGHGYTF.

This chain uses TRBV27 with TRBJ2-7; tentatively, D is TRBD1 (5 bases). Trimming took off 4 bases at V and 3 bases at J, with 10 bases between the two ends. Germline CDR1 is MNHEY and CDR2 is SMNVEV (reference sequence). This CDR3 spans 13 amino acids. CDR3 loop: CASSYDSLYEQYF. CDR3 coding DNA: TGTGCCAGCAGTTATGACAGTCTCTACGAGCAGTACTTC.

The chain is built from TRBV6-6 and TRBJ2-7, with D possibly matching TRBD1 (5 bases). Germline values: CDR1 MNHNY, CDR2 SVGAGI (reference sequence). Trimming stripped 7 bases from V and 7 bases from J, with 20 bases between. The length of the CDR3 is 14 residues. This chain's CDR3 is CASIQPQGTGEQYF. Written as DNA, the CDR3 is TGTGCCAGCATCCAACCGCAGGGTACCGGTGAGCAGTACTTC.

The V gene is TRBV5-1, the J gene TRBJ2-7, with a tentative D call TRBD2 (6 bases). This CDR3 comprises 14 residues. The germline V gene has CDR1 SGHRS and CDR2 YFSETQ. The V end lost 0 bases, the J end lost 7 bases, and 14 bases lay between the germline ends. CDR3 sequence (DNA): TGCGCCAGCAGCTTGGAACGGGAGCTAAGAGAGCAGTACTTC. Amino acid sequence: CASSLERELREQYF.

This sequence joins TRBV25-1 and TRBJ2-3, with TRBD2 matching over 8 bases. Trimming removed 0 bases from V and 2 bases from J; junction bases left unmatched: 7. The CDR3 consists of 17 residues. Germline V CDR1 and CDR2: MGHDK, SYGVNS. The CDR3 protein is CASSEYVLAETTDTQYF. The CDR3 nucleotides read TGTGCCAGCAGTGAATATGTACTAGCGGAGACCACAGATACGCAGTATTTT.

The genes are TRBV7-3 and TRBJ1-1; D might be TRBD1 (6 bases). V lost 2 bases and J 0 bases, leaving 10 bases between the germline ends. CDR3 length equals 15 residues. The germline V gene has CDR1 SGHTA and CDR2 FQGTGA. CDR3 bases: TGTGCCAGCAGCTTAGGGGGCAGGATGAACACTGAAGCTTTCTTT. Its translation: CASSLGGRMNTEAFF.

The chain uses TRBV18 and TRBJ1-1, with D perhaps matching TRBD1 (6 bases). The CDR3 length is 13 residues. CDR1 is KGHSH, CDR2 LQKENI, per germline. The V and J ends lost 5 bases and 4 bases respectively, with 11 bases between them. The CDR3 DNA reads as TGTGCCAGCTCATACAGGGCGGGCACTGAAGCTTTCTTT. Its translation is CASSYRAGTEAFF.

CDR3 sequence: CASSFTGVNYEQYF. The CDR3 DNA reads TGTGCCAGCAGCTTTACAGGGGTAAACTACGAGCAGTACTTC. The chain has TRBV7-8 and TRBJ2-7; 7 bases match TRBD1. In germline, CDR1 is SGHVS, CDR2 FQNEAQ. V was clipped by 3 bases and J by 3 bases; unmatched bases: 5. CDR3 length equals 14 residues. The full variable domain, completed using reference TRBV7-8 and TRBJ2-7, is GAGVSQSPRYKVAKRGQDVALRCDPISGHVSLFWYQQALGQGPEFLTYFQNEAQLDKSGLPSDRFFAERPEGSVSTLKIQRTQQEDSAVYLCASSFTGVNYEQYFGPGTRLTVT.